These 21 T cell receptor beta chains were sequenced from one sample in a study of cytomegalovirus exposure and HLA in healthy donors. It was with 60 Vbeta and 13 Jbeta primers that the PCR ran. The data were produced by immunoSEQ multiplex PCR, yet TCRdb's version contains in-frame clones alone and is incomplete. The profile covers around 94,000 clones, with 55% to 80% appearing a single time and less than 5% taken by the ten largest. The sample taken for sequencing was PBMCs. The receptors come from a human donor in good health.

The chain uses TRBV7-6 and TRBJ1-5; possible D gene TRBD1, 5 bases. Germline V CDR1 and CDR2: SGHVS, FNYEAQ. The CDR3 is made up of 13 amino acids. The V end was cut by 3 bases, the J end by 4 bases, with 7 bases between. CDR3 bases: TGTGCCAGCAGCTTCGGACAAAATCAGCCCCAGCATTTT. Translating it yields CASSFGQNQPQHF.

The chain joins TRBV7-8 to TRBJ1-2, with a possible D match to TRBD1 (5 bases). The CDR3 covers 16 residues. Trimming took 0 bases from V and 1 from J, leaving 12 bases between them. Germline CDR1 is SGHVS and CDR2 is FQNEAQ. The CDR3 loop reads CASSLARQSDNYGYTF. The CDR3 DNA reads TGTGCCAGCAGCTTAGCTCGACAGAGTGATAACTATGGCTACACCTTC.

The sample holds one count of this clone. V and J are TRBV11-3 and TRBJ2-2, with a possible D match to TRBD1 (5 bases). V lost 6 bases and J lost 5, with 10 bases in between. Per the germline V gene, CDR1 is SGHNT and CDR2 is YENEEA. The CDR3 runs 13 residues. DNA for the CDR3: TGTGCCAGCAGTTACAGGACGACCGGGGAGCTGTTTTTT. Its protein is CASSYRTTGELFF.

V and J are TRBV28 and TRBJ2-7; 8 bases line up with TRBD2. Trimming took 2 bases from V and 1 from J; bases not matched to a gene: 10. The CDR3 totals 17 residues. Germline values: CDR1 MDHEN, CDR2 SYDVKM. This chain's CDR3 is CASSLEVRLALSYEQYF. CDR3 coding DNA: TGTGCCAGCAGTTTAGAGGTCCGACTAGCGTTATCCTACGAGCAGTACTTC. Drawing the rest from reference TRBV28 and TRBJ2-7, the complete variable domain is DVKVTQSSRYLVKRTGEKVFLECVQDMDHENMFWYRQDPGLGLRLIYFSYDVKMKEKGDIPEGYSVSREKKERFSLILESASTNQTSMYLCASSLEVRLALSYEQYFGPGTRLTVT.

The V gene is TRBV4-2, the J gene TRBJ2-7, with TRBD2 identical over 9 bases. Germline CDR1 reads LGHNA; CDR2 reads YNFKEQ. The CDR3 length is 16 residues. J lost 0 bases, V lost 0 bases, and 3 bases had no gene match. The CDR3 nucleotides read TGTGCCAGCAGCCAAGATCAAGCGGGAGGCTCCTACGAGCAGTACTTC. It is translated as CASSQDQAGGSYEQYF.

V and J are TRBV6-6 and TRBJ2-7; D is possibly TRBD2 (6 bases). CDR3 size: 14 residues. CDR1 is MNHNY and CDR2 is SVGAGI in the germline V gene (reference sequence). Trimming cost V 7 bases and J 0 bases, with 13 bases left between them. The CDR3 nucleotides read TGTGCCAGCAAGGGCGGGATGAGCTCCTACGAGCAGTACTTC. It specifies CASKGGMSSYEQYF.

The V gene is TRBV30, the J gene TRBJ2-3, with TRBD2 identical over 12 bases. Germline V gives CDR1 GTSNPN, CDR2 SVGIG (reference sequence). The CDR3 has 15 amino acids. Trimming at V came to 4 bases and at J to 5 bases, leaving 7 bases not matched to a gene. This CDR3 is CAWKLAGGPGDTQYF. As DNA, the CDR3 is TGTGCCTGGAAGCTAGCGGGAGGGCCAGGAGATACGCAGTATTTT. The variable domain in full, completed from reference TRBV30 and TRBJ2-3, reads SQTIHQWPATLVQPVGSPLSLECTVEGTSNPNLYWYRQAAGRGLQLLFYSVGIGQISSEVPQNLSASRPQDRQFILSSKKLLLSDSGFYLCAWKLAGGPGDTQYFGPGTRLTVL.

V and J are TRBV7-6 and TRBJ1-4; the D is unclear. V was shortened by 5 bases and J by 6 bases, with 7 bases between the two germline ends. CDR1 and CDR2 from the germline V gene are SGHVS and FNYEAQ. There are 12 residues in the CDR3. CDR3 in DNA: TGTGCCAGCAGCAATCGTTATGAAAAACTGTTTTTT. Protein: CASSNRYEKLFF.

This clone was picked up a small number of times. The chain carries TRBV27 and TRBJ1-4; weak D call: TRBD1 (5 bases). The CDR3 runs to 13 residues. Trimming stripped 6 bases from V and 5 bases from J, with 10 bases between. The V gene's germline CDR1 is MNHEY and CDR2 SMNVEV (reference sequence). The CDR3 here is CASSTTGNEKLFF. CDR3 in DNA: TGTGCCAGCAGCACCACAGGAAATGAAAAACTGTTTTTT.

This clone was observed a handful of times. The rearrangement joins TRBV19 to TRBJ2-7; 9 bases are a match to TRBD2. The CDR3 totals 13 residues. The junction had 4 bases not matched to a gene; V was cut back by 5 bases and J by 5 bases. Germline V gene data show CDR1 as LNHDA and CDR2 as SQIVND (reference sequence). DNA for the CDR3: TGTGCCAGTAGTGAGACTAGCGGTGACGAGCAGTACTTC. Its protein is CASSETSGDEQYF.

CDR3 loop: CAWSVGGAGKPQHF. CDR3 bases: TGTGCCTGGAGTGTCGGGGGGGCAGGGAAGCCCCAGCATTTT. The chain joins TRBV30 to TRBJ1-5, with a tentative D call TRBD1 (6 bases). Germline lookup yields CDR1 GTSNPN and CDR2 SVGIG (reference sequence). This CDR3 is built from 14 residues. V lost 0 bases, J lost 8 bases, and 14 bases lay in between.

The rearrangement links TRBV5-4 to TRBJ2-3; 15 bases agree with TRBD2. Germline V gene lookup returns CDR1 SGHNT and CDR2 YYREEE (reference sequence). V shed 3 bases, J shed 5 bases, and the junction held 4 bases outside the gene matches. The CDR3 runs 16 residues. CDR3 DNA: TGTGCCAGCAGCTCGGGACTAGCGGGAGGACAAGATACGCAGTATTTT. Protein sequence: CASSSGLAGGQDTQYF.

In its sample, this clone was seen once. The CDR3 DNA sequence: TGTGCCAGCAGCGGGGGACTAGCGGGCTCCTACGAGCAGTACTTC. Encoded protein: CASSGGLAGSYEQYF. The chain couples TRBV5-4 to TRBJ2-7, with 12 bases that match TRBD2. CDR1 is SGHNT and CDR2 is YYREEE in the germline V gene (reference sequence). The CDR3 covers 15 residues. After removal of 4 bases from V and 0 bases from J, the junction contained 2 bases not matched to a gene.

The gene calls are TRBV5-6 and TRBJ2-1; 8 nucleotides match TRBD2. The germline gives CDR1 SGHDT, CDR2 YYEEEE. V gave up 2 bases and J gave up 5 bases; unmatched junction bases: 3. This CDR3 contains 14 residues. DNA for the CDR3: TGTGCCAGCAGCTTCCGGACTAGCCACAATGAGCAGTTCTTC. Translation gives CASSFRTSHNEQFF.

The chain uses TRBV27 and TRBJ2-3, with 11 bases identical to TRBD1. This CDR3 is built from 15 residues. The trim removed 4 bases at V and 6 bases at J, leaving 6 bases unmatched. Germline V gene data show CDR1 as MNHEY and CDR2 as SMNVEV (reference sequence). CDR3 sequence (DNA): TGTGCCAGCAGTTCCGAGGGACAGGGGGGGGATACGCAGTATTTT. It encodes CASSSEGQGGDTQYF.

The rearrangement uses TRBV2 and TRBJ2-7, with 8 bases that match TRBD2. Trimming took 3 bases from V and 2 from J; bases not matched to a gene: 9. The length of the CDR3 is 16 residues. Germline CDR1 reads SNHLY; CDR2 reads FYNNEI. The CDR3 protein is CASSDPMGLGAYEQYF. CDR3 sequence (DNA): TGTGCCAGCAGTGATCCGATGGGACTAGGCGCCTACGAGCAGTACTTC.

The chain uses TRBV5-6 and TRBJ2-5, with D possibly TRBD1 on 6 matching bases. Trimming left V 0 bases short and J 5 bases short, with 14 bases between. Germline CDR1 and CDR2: SGHDT and YYEEEE. CDR3 length equals 15 residues. In nucleotides, the CDR3 is TGTGCCAGCAGCTTGGTGGGGGCGCTACGGGAGACCCAGTACTTC. It is translated as CASSLVGALRETQYF.

The CDR3 spells CASRRFSGRAEYEQYF. CDR3 nucleotide sequence: TGTGCCAGCAGACGCTTTAGCGGGAGGGCCGAATACGAGCAGTACTTC. V is TRBV28 and J is TRBJ2-7; the match to TRBD2 covers 11 bases. CDR3 size: 16 residues. Germline V gives CDR1 MDHEN, CDR2 SYDVKM. J was trimmed by 4 bases and V by 6 bases; bases with no gene match: 11.

The chain joins TRBV18 to TRBJ1-1; TRBD1 might be the D (6 bases). The CDR3 consists of 17 residues. Germline CDR1 and CDR2: KGHSH and LQKENI. V shed 2 bases and J shed 1 base, with 17 bases lying between them. This CDR3 is CASSPTSSGHWNTEAFF. DNA for the CDR3: TGTGCCAGCTCACCAACTTCCTCGGGACACTGGAACACTGAAGCTTTCTTT. The whole variable domain, remainder taken from reference TRBV18 and TRBJ1-1, is NAGVMQNPRHLVRRRGQEARLRCSPMKGHSHVYWYRQLPEEGLKFMVYLQKENIIDESGMPKERFSAEFPKEGPSILRIQQVVRGDSAAYFCASSPTSSGHWNTEAFFGQGTRLTVV.

As concerns this clone: The sample holds other DNA sequences that translate to the same CDR3. The V gene is TRBV9, the J gene TRBJ1-1; no definite D call. The ends were cut back, 7 bases at V and 5 bases at J, with 18 bases in the middle. CDR3 length equals 14 residues. Per germline, CDR1 SGDLS and CDR2 YYNGEE. CDR3 protein: CASGEDGSGTEAFF. CDR3 nucleotides: TGTGCCAGCGGGGAGGACGGATCTGGGACTGAAGCTTTCTTT. Based on the CDR3 plus reference TRBV9 and TRBJ1-1, the full variable domain is DSGVTQTPKHLITATGQRVTLRCSPRSGDLSVYWYQQSLDQGLQFLIQYYNGEERAKGNILERFSAQQFPDLHSELNLSSLELGDSALYFCASGEDGSGTEAFFGQGTRLTVV.

The genes are TRBV7-9 and TRBJ2-5, with D unresolved. The CDR3 has 12 amino acids. V was trimmed by 5 bases and J by 3 bases, leaving 7 bases between them. Germline values: CDR1 SEHNR, CDR2 FQNEAQ (reference sequence). Here the CDR3 DNA reads TGTGCCAGCAGCAACACAAAAGAGACCCAGTACTTC. Translating gives CASSNTKETQYF.